This TCR beta chain was sequenced in a study of blood T cell repertoires in COVID-19. This clone was observed a handful of times. Germline V gene lookup returns CDR1 SGHRS and CDR2 YFSETQ. The CDR3 is 15 amino acids. V was shortened by 3 bases and J by 7 bases, with 14 bases between the two germline ends. TCRdb keeps only in-frame clones here, not all; method: immunoSEQ multiplex PCR. The sample records some 200,000 clones, around 82% being singletons. This sequence joins TRBV5-1 and TRBJ1-6; a possible D gene is TRBD1 (5 bases). Sequencing input: peripheral blood. The sequence derives from a woman in her 70s with acute or convalescent COVID-19. The CDR3 DNA sequence: TGCGCCAGCAGCTCAGGGCAGGCGGCGAATTCACCCCTCCACTTT. Protein sequence: CASSSGQAANSPLHF.